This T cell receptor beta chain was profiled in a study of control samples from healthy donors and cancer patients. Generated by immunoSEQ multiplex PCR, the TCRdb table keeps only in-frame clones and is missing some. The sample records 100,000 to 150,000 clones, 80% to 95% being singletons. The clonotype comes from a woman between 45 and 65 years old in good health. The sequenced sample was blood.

The CDR3 region is CAISAGEAEAFF. The CDR3 DNA reads TGTGCCATCAGTGCAGGGGAGGCTGAAGCTTTCTTT. The chain carries TRBV10-3 and TRBJ1-1; a weak D match, TRBD1 (6 bases). Germline V gives CDR1 ENHRY, CDR2 SYGVKD. The ends were cut back, 4 bases at V and 6 bases at J, with 9 bases in the middle. The CDR3 is made up of 12 amino acids.